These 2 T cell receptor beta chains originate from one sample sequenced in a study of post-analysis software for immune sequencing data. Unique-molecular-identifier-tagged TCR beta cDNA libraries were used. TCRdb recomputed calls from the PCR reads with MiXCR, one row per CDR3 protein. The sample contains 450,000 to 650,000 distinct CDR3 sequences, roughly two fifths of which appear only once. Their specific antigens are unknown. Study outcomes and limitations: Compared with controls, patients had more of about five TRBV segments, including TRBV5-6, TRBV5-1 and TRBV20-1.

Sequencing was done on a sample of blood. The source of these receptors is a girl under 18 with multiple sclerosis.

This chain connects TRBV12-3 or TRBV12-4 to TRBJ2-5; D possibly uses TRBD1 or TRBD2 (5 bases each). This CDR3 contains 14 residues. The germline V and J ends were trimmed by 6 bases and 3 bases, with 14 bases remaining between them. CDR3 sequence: CASSIQGAEETQYF. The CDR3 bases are TGTGCCAGCAGCATCCAGGGAGCCGAAGAGACCCAGTACTTC.

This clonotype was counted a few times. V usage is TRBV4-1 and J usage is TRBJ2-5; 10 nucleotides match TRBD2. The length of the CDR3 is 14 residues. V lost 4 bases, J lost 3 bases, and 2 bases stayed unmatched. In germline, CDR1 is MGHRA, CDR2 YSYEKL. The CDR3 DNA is TGCGCCAGCAGCCTCACTAGCGGGGAAGAGACCCAGTACTTC. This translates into CASSLTSGEETQYF.